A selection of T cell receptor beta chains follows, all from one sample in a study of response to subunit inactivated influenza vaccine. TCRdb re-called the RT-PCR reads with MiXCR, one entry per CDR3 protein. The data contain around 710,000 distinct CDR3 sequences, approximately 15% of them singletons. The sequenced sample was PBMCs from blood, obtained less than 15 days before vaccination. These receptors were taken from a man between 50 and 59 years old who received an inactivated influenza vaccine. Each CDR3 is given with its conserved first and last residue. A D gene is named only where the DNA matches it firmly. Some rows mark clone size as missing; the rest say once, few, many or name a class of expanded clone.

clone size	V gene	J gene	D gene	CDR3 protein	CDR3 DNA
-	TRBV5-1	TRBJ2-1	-	CASSFKGGNEQFF	TGCGCCAGCAGTTTTAAAGGGGGGAATGAGCAGTTCTTC
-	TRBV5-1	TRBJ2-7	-	CASSILNSGSYEQYF	TGCGCCAGCAGCATCCTAAATTCCGGATCCTACGAGCAGTACTTC
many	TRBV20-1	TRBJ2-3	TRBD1	CSAYPSSGQGIDTQYF	TGCAGTGCTTACCCTTCATCGGGACAGGGGATAGATACGCAGTATTTT
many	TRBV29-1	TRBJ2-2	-	CSTSTRGGGELFF	TGCAGCACTAGTACCCGCGGTGGCGGGGAGCTGTTTTTT
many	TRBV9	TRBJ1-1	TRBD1	CASSVGQGMNTEAFF	TGTGCCAGCAGCGTAGGACAGGGGATGAACACTGAAGCTTTCTTT
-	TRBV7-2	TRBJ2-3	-	CASSSDRFGGDTQYF	TGTGCCAGCAGCTCGGACCGATTCGGGGGAGATACGCAGTATTTT
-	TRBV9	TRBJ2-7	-	CASSVAAIGEQYF	TGTGCCAGCAGCGTAGCGGCCATAGGGGAGCAGTACTTC
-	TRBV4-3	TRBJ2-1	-	CASSQDLTGWYNEQFF	TGCGCCAGCAGCCAAGATTTGACGGGGTGGTACAATGAGCAGTTCTTC
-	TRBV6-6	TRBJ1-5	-	CASSYVGDQPQHF	TGTGCCAGCAGTTACGTAGGGGACCAGCCCCAGCATTTT
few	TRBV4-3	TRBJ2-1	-	CASSQDRGNSYNEQFF	TGCGCCAGCAGCCAAGATCGGGGGAACTCCTACAATGAGCAGTTCTTC
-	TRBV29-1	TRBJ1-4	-	CSVEVPSLEKLFF	TGCAGCGTTGAAGTACCCAGTCTGGAAAAACTGTTTTTT
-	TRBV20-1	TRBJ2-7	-	CSARDGGGPPSSGQYF	TGCAGTGCTAGAGATGGAGGGGGACCGCCTTCAAGTGGACAGTACTTC
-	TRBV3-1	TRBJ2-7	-	CASSQGQLNEQYF	TGTGCCAGCAGCCAGGGGCAGCTAAACGAGCAGTACTTC
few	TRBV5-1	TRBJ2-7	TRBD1	CASSLVSPGQGVYEQYF	TGCGCCAGCAGCTTGGTAAGCCCGGGACAGGGGGTTTACGAGCAGTACTTC
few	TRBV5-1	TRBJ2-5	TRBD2	CASSTRTSGAQETQYF	TGCGCCAGCAGCACAAGGACTAGCGGGGCACAAGAGACCCAGTACTTC
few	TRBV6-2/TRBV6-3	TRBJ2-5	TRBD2	CASRIGLAGVSETQYF	TGTGCCAGCAGGATCGGACTAGCGGGAGTCTCAGAGACCCAGTACTTC
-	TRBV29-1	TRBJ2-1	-	CSGPWDRNEQFF	TGCAGCGGACCCTGGGACCGCAATGAGCAGTTCTTC
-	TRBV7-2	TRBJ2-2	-	CASSLVGRENTGELFF	TGTGCCAGCAGCTTAGTCGGGCGGGAAAACACCGGGGAGCTGTTTTTT
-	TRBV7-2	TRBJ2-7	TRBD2	CASSLQSLAGVDEQYF	TGTGCCAGCAGCTTACAATCGCTGGCGGGAGTGGACGAGCAGTACTTC
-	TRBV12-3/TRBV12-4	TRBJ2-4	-	CASTFVGRDGKNIQYF	TGTGCCAGCACGTTCGTAGGGCGGGATGGCAAAAACATTCAGTACTTC
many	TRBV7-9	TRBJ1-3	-	CASSLEEMVGNTIYF	TGTGCCAGCAGCTTAGAAGAGATGGTGGGAAACACCATATATTTT
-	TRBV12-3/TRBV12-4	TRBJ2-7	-	CASSLGPLGYEQYF	TGTGCCAGCAGTTTAGGACCCCTAGGCTACGAGCAGTACTTC
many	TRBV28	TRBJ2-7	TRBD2	CAITPGLAGREQYF	TGTGCCATTACTCCGGGACTAGCGGGAAGAGAGCAGTACTTC
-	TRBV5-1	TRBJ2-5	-	CASSWDVQEAQYF	TGCGCCAGCAGCTGGGACGTCCAAGAGGCCCAGTACTTC
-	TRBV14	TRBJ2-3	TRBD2	CASSLLSSGGRDTQYF	TGTGCCAGCAGCCTCCTCTCGAGCGGGGGGAGGGATACGCAGTATTTT
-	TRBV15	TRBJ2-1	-	CATSPKNWYNNEQFF	TGTGCCACCAGCCCCAAGAATTGGTATAACAATGAGCAGTTCTTC
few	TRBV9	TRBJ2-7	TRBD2	CASSVEGGSSYEQYF	TGTGCCAGCAGCGTAGAGGGCGGGAGCTCCTACGAGCAGTACTTC
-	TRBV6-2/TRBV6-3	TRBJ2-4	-	CASRGGQIKNIQYF	TGTGCCAGCAGGGGAGGACAGATCAAAAACATTCAGTACTTC
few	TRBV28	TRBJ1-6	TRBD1	CASRIRQGGNSPLHF	TGTGCCAGCAGGATAAGACAGGGCGGTAATTCACCCCTCCACTTT
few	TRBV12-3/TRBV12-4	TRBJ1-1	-	CASSRRGQGSAAFF	TGTGCCAGCAGCCGGAGAGGGCAGGGGAGCGCAGCTTTCTTT
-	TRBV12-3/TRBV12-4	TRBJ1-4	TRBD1	CASSRQGADEKLFF	TGTGCCAGCAGCCGACAGGGGGCCGATGAAAAACTGTTTTTT
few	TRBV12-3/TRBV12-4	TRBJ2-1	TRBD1	CASSEGTGRGFF	TGTGCCAGCAGTGAGGGGACAGGTCGAGGATTCTTC
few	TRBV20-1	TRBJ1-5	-	CSARSISRNQPQHF	TGCAGTGCTCGGAGTATAAGCAGGAATCAGCCCCAGCATTTT
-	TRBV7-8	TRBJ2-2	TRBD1	CASSLRTGTGELFF	TGTGCCAGCAGTCTCCGGACAGGCACCGGGGAGCTGTTTTTT
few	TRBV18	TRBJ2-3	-	CASSPPMHADTQYF	TGTGCCAGCTCACCACCGATGCATGCGGATACGCAGTATTTT
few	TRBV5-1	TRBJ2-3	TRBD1	CASSTGQGQYF	TGCGCCAGCAGCACCGGACAGGGACAGTATTTT
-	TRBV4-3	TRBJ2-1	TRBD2	CASSLMTSGGGSYNEQFF	TGCGCCAGCAGCCTAATGACTAGCGGGGGTGGCTCCTACAATGAGCAGTTCTTC
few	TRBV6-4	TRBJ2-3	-	CASSDSRRGNTQYF	TGTGCCAGCAGTGACTCGAGAAGGGGAAATACGCAGTATTTT
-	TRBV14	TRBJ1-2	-	CASRLAKKIRGDNYGYTF	TGTGCCAGCAGACTCGCAAAAAAAATTAGGGGGGATAACTATGGCTACACCTTC